The rows below give T cell receptor beta chains drawn from one sample of a study of blood T cell repertoires in COVID-19. TCRdb's copy holds only in-frame clones and misses some; the assay was immunoSEQ multiplex PCR. The sample shows 95,000 to 110,000 clones, about 91% of them seen only once. Material for sequencing was peripheral blood. These receptor sequences come from a human donor in a cohort sampled during active COVID-19. Each CDR3 is given with its conserved first and last residue. D genes are given only for firm matches. Size tells how often a clone was seen (once, few, many) or the class of an expanded clone, and some rows leave it out.

D,size,J,V,DNA,CDR3
TRBD1,once,TRBJ1-5,TRBV5-1,TGCGCCAGCAGCCGGGACAGGGTGAAGCCCCAGCATTTT,CASSRDRVKPQHF
TRBD2,once,TRBJ2-3,TRBV2,TGTGCCAGCAGACGCACTAGCGGGGGTTTCACAGATACGCAGTATTTT,CASRRTSGGFTDTQYF
NA,few,TRBJ1-2,TRBV7-8,TGTGCCAGCAGCTTAGCTCTCGCGGGACCTAACTATGGCTACACCTTC,CASSLALAGPNYGYTF
NA,NA,TRBJ1-6,TRBV13,TGTGCCAGCAGCTTAACGGGGAGCTCCTATAATTCACCCCTCCACTTT,CASSLTGSSYNSPLHF
NA,NA,TRBJ1-1,TRBV7-2,TGTGCCAGCAGCTTAAGGGGCGGACAGACTGAAGCTTTCTTT,CASSLRGGQTEAFF
TRBD2,NA,TRBJ2-3,TRBV18,TGTGCCAGCTCACCAATAAAACTAGCGGGGAACACAGATACGCAGTATTTT,CASSPIKLAGNTDTQYF
TRBD2,NA,TRBJ2-7,TRBV10-3,TGTGCCATAGCCGGGACTAGTCCCCACGAGCAGTACTTC,CAIAGTSPHEQYF
NA,NA,TRBJ2-2,TRBV28,TGTGCCAGCAGTTCCCGGGGGGCGCAATGGTCCGGGGAGCTGTTTTTT,CASSSRGAQWSGELFF
NA,NA,TRBJ1-2,TRBV6-2/TRBV6-3,TGTGCCAGCAGTTGGACAGCAGAAGGCTACACCTTC,CASSWTAEGYTF
NA,NA,TRBJ2-1,TRBV7-7,TGTGCTAGCAGCTTAGGAGCGGGCGCGCCCGAGGGTGAGCAGTTCTTC,CASSLGAGAPEGEQFF
NA,NA,TRBJ1-5,TRBV15,TGTGCCACCAGCATTGAGTGGCCCCAGCATTTT,CATSIEWPQHF